This T cell receptor (beta chain) comes out of a study of blood T cell repertoires in COVID-19 (dated by TCRdb to 2020 to 2021). Turning to the overall study: Samples from collaborators originated in the United States, Italy and Spain and spanned both the acute and convalescent phases of COVID-19. The material from the prospective study consisted of cDNA or gDNA derived from T cells, B-cell-depleted T cells, or PBMCs. Subjects who had been exposed to COVID-19, were actively infected with it, or had recovered from it provided the deeply sampled blood TCRbeta repertoires that made up the dataset. The repertoires were made available in a free public database intended to serve as a resource for research on the immune response to SARS-CoV-2. The samples were drawn from two sources: the first 160 participants of the ongoing ImmuneRACE study, and 1,000 to 1,500 subjects contributed by 6 global collaborators. The sample metadata nearly always contained a de-identified subject ID, COVID-19 status, age in years and sex. Where HLA class I and class II types were available, the types were taken from metadata supplied by the sample provider, not from assay-based typing.

A word on this clone: Which antigen it targets is not known. Within one base of it there is no much larger clone, and no base qualities were kept.

Collaborating institutions collected whole blood in K2EDTA tubes following their own protocols. For TCRbeta analysis, collaborator samples were shipped as frozen whole blood, as isolated PBMCs, or as DNA extracted from either sample type. The immunoSEQ Assay, a bias-controlled multiplex PCR, was used to amplify TCRbeta CDR3 regions from genomic DNA. The source study handled its data this way. The number of nucleated cells in each sample was estimated from the amplification of reference gene primers within the assay. Sequence reads were collapsed and filtered to measure the absolute abundance of every unique TCRbeta CDR3 rearrangement. For each sample, productive Simpson clonality was calculated as the square root of Simpson's diversity index across productive rearrangements. TCRdb took this table from immuneACCESS and kept in-frame rearrangements with V and J called. Such tables lack part of the clones; where checked against another copy, unresolved V genes explain under half of the gap, and the rest is unexplained. Clonal size and the V and J genes are those of that table, whereas D and trimming came from the DNA. This sample comprises about 290,000 clones, just under 85% of them detected only once. Of the sample, 4% to 5% falls within the top ten clones.

The CDR3, from cysteine to phenylalanine, totals 15 residues. Only the CDR3 DNA stays, 45 bases, in frame from base 1. Relative to germline, V is 5 bases shorter and J is 4 bases shorter, with 17 bases between their ends. Reading the germline V gene (reference sequence) gives CDR1 LNHNV and CDR2 YYDKDF. Beyond this particular receptor, the publication reports: The amount of clinical and demographic metadata varied by source and participant and was provided uncurated.

Sequencing was done on a sample of peripheral blood. The TCR sequence derives from a woman aged 45-65 years with active or convalescent COVID-19. This sequence uses TRBV15 and TRBJ1-2; the best D guess is TRBD1, with 6 bases matching. The CDR3 amino acid sequence is: CATSEGGLAAYGYTF. The sequence in DNA is TGTGCCACCAGCGAAGGGGGATTAGCCGCCTATGGCTACACCTTC.